This TCR beta chain was sequenced for a study of tumor and adjacent non-tumor tissue in lung cancer (dated by TCRdb to between 2018 and 2020). Regarding the study in general: Of the cohort, 11 to 12 patients had adenocarcinoma, 2 had squamous cell carcinoma and 1 had small cell lung cancer. Ages among the roughly 15 patients ranged from about 31 to 85 years, there were around ten men and 5 women, and disease was at TNM stage I to III. Sequencing produced some 130,000,000 productive TCRbeta reads in total, an average of approximately 4.5 million reads per sample. The study compared bulk TCRbeta repertoires between lung tumor tissue and matched distant non-tumor lung tissue from 15 lung cancer patients. For each patient, one tumor sample and one normal lung sample were taken, giving 25 to 30 paired specimens that underwent TCRbeta CDR3 sequencing. General findings and caveats noted by the study authors: The sequencing platform is not named in the methods, and unique molecular identifiers are not mentioned. With only roughly 16 patients in the cohort, the authors noted that larger samples and more detailed clinical data are needed. Because peripheral blood was not sequenced, the blood TCRbeta repertoires of the lung cancer patients in the study went unexamined. Significantly higher TCR diversity was found in younger patients, and higher tumor TCR diversity was associated with shorter overall and disease-free survival. Significantly higher TCR diversity (inverse Simpson) was observed in tumor tissue than in normal lung tissue (around 450 vs 150, P = 0.0075, Mann-Whitney U test). In normal lung, the top 100 clones accounted for a significantly larger cumulative share of the repertoire than in tumor tissue.

The CDR3 goes from the cysteine to the phenylalanine over 11 residues. The CDR3 DNA has 33 bases and is translated from base 1. CDR1 SGHAT and CDR2 FQNNGV are derived from the germline V gene. RNA was extracted from bulk unsorted tissue and checked for quality with a NanoDrop ND-1000 and an Agilent 2100. Distant non-tumor tissue taken more than 3 cm from the tumor edge was used as the normal lung sample. The donors were newly diagnosed lung cancer patients admitted for thoracic surgery in China from August to November 2014 who had not received prior chemotherapy. Anyone who had undergone radiotherapy or chemotherapy before, or who had another cancer at the same time, was left out of the study. Pieces of surgical tissue measuring 1-2 cm3 were kept in RNAlater solution and held at -80 degrees C until needed. As to this clonotype: Its antigen remains unidentified. The junction does not match germline at one end; this may be a read error.

Libraries were made using multiplex PCR. Sequencing was performed on an Illumina HiSeq 2500. TCRbeta libraries were built by three rounds of nested PCR using primers (Table S4), following protocols modified from ARM-PCR. Before sequencing, PCR products of 200-500 bp were cut from the gel and purified using the QIAquick gel extraction kit. The paper's data handling went like this. Reads were cleaned with Trimmomatic, merged with FLASH into complete CDR3 sequences, and assigned to V(D)J germline segments with MiTCR. VDJtools was used to compute clonal diversity as the inverse Simpson's index. A read counted as productive if the sequence was in-frame and lacked a premature stop codon. TCRdb cleaned the public reads at Q25 with fastp, built clones with MiXCR and kept in-frame beta chains. Each CDR3 protein appears once, grouped with its most common genes and DNA. In this record, the V and J calls reflect TCRdb's handling and not the investigators' own analysis. Here the sample has 60,000 to 85,000 distinct CDR3 sequences; approximately 82% occur a single time. The leading ten clones occupy less than 50% of the sample.

This chain joins TRBV11-2 to TRBJ2-5; the D gene cannot be resolved reliably. The material sequenced was distant non-tumor lung tissue. The sequence came from a man aged 65 to 85 with non-small cell lung cancer. The encoded CDR3 is CASGYEETQYF. The base sequence is TGTGCCAGCGGCTACGAAGAGACCCAGTACTTT.